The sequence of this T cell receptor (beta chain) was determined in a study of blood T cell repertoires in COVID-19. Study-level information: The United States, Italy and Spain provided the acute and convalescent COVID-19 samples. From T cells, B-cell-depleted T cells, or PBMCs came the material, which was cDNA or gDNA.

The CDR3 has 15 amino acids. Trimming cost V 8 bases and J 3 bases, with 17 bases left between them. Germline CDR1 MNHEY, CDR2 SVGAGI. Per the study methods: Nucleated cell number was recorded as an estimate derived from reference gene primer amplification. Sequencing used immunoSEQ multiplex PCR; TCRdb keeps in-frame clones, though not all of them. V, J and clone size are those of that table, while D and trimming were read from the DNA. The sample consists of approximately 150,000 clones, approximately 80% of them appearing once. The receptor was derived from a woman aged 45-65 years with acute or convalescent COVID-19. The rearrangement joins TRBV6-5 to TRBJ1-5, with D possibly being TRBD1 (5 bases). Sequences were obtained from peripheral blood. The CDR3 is CASLVDSMINQPQHF. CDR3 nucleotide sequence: TGTGCCAGCTTAGTCGACAGCATGATCAATCAGCCCCAGCATTTT.